This paragraph reports one T cell receptor beta chain. What it binds is not known. Gene names and germline refer to mouse. The sequenced fragment ends 1 residue before the CDR3 boundary, so the rest is inferred from the germline J gene. This entry is derived from a study of tissue T cells after allogeneic stem cell transplantation. Study-wide results and caveats: The study did not identify alloreactive or antigen-specific tissue TCRs, and some clones might be persisting host cells. Anatomically similar tissues had similar TCR repertoires within each patient. Sampling depth was limited, and the cohort was small and clinically varied.

Using immunoSEQ multiplex PCR, the repertoire was profiled, and TCRdb retains in-frame clones only, with some absent. The table lists some 48,000 clones, roughly 73% of them singletons. From germline, CDR1 is SGHSA and CDR2 FRNQAP. V lost 7 bases to trimming and J lost 3 bases; unmatched junction nucleotides: 5. This CDR3 comprises 14 residues. Sequences were obtained from sorted cells pooled from one or two spleens. V usage is TRBV16 and J usage is TRBJ1-1; 10 bases line up with TRBD1. The TCR originated in a pool of C57BL/6 mice in good health. The covered CDR3 bases are TGTGCAAGCAAAAACGGGACAGGGGACACAGAAGTCTTC. This sequence encodes CASKNGTGDTEVF. The full CDR3 sequence reads CASKNGTGDTEVFF.